Listed below are T cell receptor beta chains from one sample, sequenced in a study of T cell repertoires in cytomegalovirus infection. TCRdb reanalysed the reads using MiXCR and keeps one entry per CDR3 protein. The table shows a few hundred thousand distinct CDR3 sequences, with roughly an eighth occurring only once. The sample was PBMCs. These receptors originate from a human donor in good health (CMV status not recorded). Some clones in this sample may be carry-over from other donors' samples. The CDR3 runs from the conserved cysteine through the conserved F or W. A D gene is named only where the DNA matches it firmly. Some rows have no size entry. The others give once, few or many, or a class for an expanded clone.

j_call d_call v_call clone_size cdr3_nt cdr3_aa
TRBJ2-7 TRBD2 TRBV10-3 . TGTGCCATCAGTGAGTCGCGGACTAGCGGGAGTTACGAGCAGTACTTC CAISESRTSGSYEQYF
TRBJ2-7 . TRBV6-1 few TGTGCCAGCAGTCTTTTGATGGGGAGCTCCTACGAGCAGTACTTC CASSLLMGSSYEQYF
TRBJ2-1 . TRBV2 . TGTGCCAGCTCCAACCCCGGTTGGCCCTACAATGAGCAGTTCTTC CASSNPGWPYNEQFF
TRBJ2-2 TRBD1 TRBV27 few TGTGCCAGCGGGACAGGGGTTTACGTCGGGGAGCTGTTTTTT CASGTGVYVGELFF
TRBJ1-1 . TRBV28 . TGTGCCAGCAGCACCCCAGCGCCACACAACACTGAAGCTTTCTTT CASSTPAPHNTEAFF
TRBJ1-1 . TRBV5-5 . TGTGCCAGCAGCTTGGTAGCAGGGTCGGGCACTGAAGCTTTCTTT CASSLVAGSGTEAFF
TRBJ1-2 . TRBV4-1 few TGCGCCAGCAGCCAAGTACCGGGTTCCTATGGCTACACCTTC CASSQVPGSYGYTF
TRBJ2-3 . TRBV27 . TGTGCCAGCAGCGGCCCACTTAGGGGCACAGATACGCAGTATTTT CASSGPLRGTDTQYF
TRBJ1-6 . TRBV20-1 few TGCAGTGCCATTGCAGCATATAATTCACCCCTCCACTTT CSAIAAYNSPLHF
TRBJ2-3 . TRBV15 . TGTGCCACCAGCAGCGCTGGGGGCGGTACGCAGTATTTT CATSSAGGGTQYF
TRBJ2-7 . TRBV11-2 . TGTGCCAGCAGCTTATTCGTTGAGCAGTACTTC CASSLFVEQYF
TRBJ2-7 TRBD1 TRBV7-2 many TGTGCCAGCAGCGCTCCCCGACAGGGGGGTAAGGACGAGCAGTACTTC CASSAPRQGGKDEQYF
TRBJ1-1 TRBD1 TRBV6-2/TRBV6-3 few TGTGCCAGCAGACAGGGGAGCACTGAAGCTTTCTTT CASRQGSTEAFF
TRBJ2-7 . TRBV6-2/TRBV6-3 . TGTGCCAGCACGGCGGGATACTCCTACGAGCAGTACTTC CASTAGYSYEQYF
TRBJ2-1 TRBD2 TRBV20-1 few TGCAGTGCTAGGGATCCGGGACTAGATTACAATGAGCAGTTCTTC CSARDPGLDYNEQFF
TRBJ2-7 TRBD2 TRBV7-9 . TGTGCCAGCTTTAGCGGGAACAACGAGCAGTACTTC CASFSGNNEQYF
TRBJ2-3 TRBD2 TRBV6-2/TRBV6-3 many TGTGCCAGCAGTGAGATAGCGGGAGGTTTGACAGATACGCAGTATTTT CASSEIAGGLTDTQYF
TRBJ2-7 TRBD2 TRBV7-9 many TGTGCCAGCAGCCCCAAGGGACTAGCGGGAGGTTACGAGCAGTACTTC CASSPKGLAGGYEQYF
TRBJ2-3 . TRBV12-3/TRBV12-4 many TGTGCCAGCAGTTTACAAGTGGATACGCAGTATTTT CASSLQVDTQYF
TRBJ2-2 . TRBV12-3/TRBV12-4 . TGTGCCAGCACCGGGGGACCGTCCACCGGGGAGCTGTTTTTT CASTGGPSTGELFF
TRBJ2-2 . TRBV20-1 . TGCAGTGCCCGGCTTATTCCTAACAGCGGGGAGCTGTTTTTT CSARLIPNSGELFF
TRBJ2-1 TRBD2 TRBV7-3 many TGTGCCAGCAGCTCCCGGACTAGCGGGGGGGGGGATGAGCAGTTCTTC CASSSRTSGGGDEQFF
TRBJ2-7 . TRBV6-2/TRBV6-3 many TGTGCCAGCCAACAGGCGGTCAGCGGCTCCTACGAGCAGTACTTC CASQQAVSGSYEQYF
TRBJ2-4 . TRBV7-8 many TGTGCCAGCAGCTTAGGTGGCAGGGGTAGGATAAACATTCAGTACTTC CASSLGGRGRINIQYF
TRBJ2-2 TRBD1 TRBV10-3 few TGTGCCATCACGGGACAGACGAGCACCGGGGAGCTGTTTTTT CAITGQTSTGELFF
TRBJ2-7 TRBD2 TRBV28 few TGTGCCAGCTGTACTAGCGGGCGGGCCCCTCAGCAGTACTTC CASCTSGRAPQQYF
TRBJ1-1 . TRBV7-2 many TGTGCCAGCAGCTGGCCCAGGGAGAACACTGAAGCTTTCTTT CASSWPRENTEAFF
TRBJ2-2 TRBD2 TRBV7-2 many TGTGCCAGCAGCTTAGCGGGGGGGGGGAGAGAGGAGCTGTTTTTT CASSLAGGGREELFF
TRBJ2-2 TRBD1 TRBV7-2 many TGTGCCAGCAGCTTGAGGGGGACAGGGCTGAATTTCGGGGAGCTGTTTTTT CASSLRGTGLNFGELFF
TRBJ1-2 . TRBV14 . TGTGCCAGCAGCCAGGGAGTTTATGGCTACACCTTC CASSQGVYGYTF
TRBJ2-3 . TRBV7-2 many TGTGCCAGCAGCTTTCTGGGTGTGCAAGATACGCAGTATTTT CASSFLGVQDTQYF
TRBJ1-6 . TRBV2 . TGTGCCAGCAGTGTGGGGTCATCGAATTCACCCCTCCACTTT CASSVGSSNSPLHF
TRBJ2-1 . TRBV6-2/TRBV6-3 few TGTGCCAGCACCGTAGCTCCATCTTACAATGAGCAGTTCTTC CASTVAPSYNEQFF
TRBJ2-1 . TRBV20-1 . TGCAGTGCCGATCAGGGGAAAGACTACAATGAGCAGTTCTTC CSADQGKDYNEQFF
TRBJ1-2 TRBD1 TRBV7-2 many TGTGCCAGCAGCTCGTGGGACAGGGGCTATGGCTACACCTTC CASSSWDRGYGYTF
TRBJ1-4 TRBD1 TRBV20-1 . TGCAGTGCTAGAGATCTGACAGGGGCGGTAGAAAAACTGTTTTTT CSARDLTGAVEKLFF
TRBJ2-2 TRBD2 TRBV4-1 few TGCGCCAGCAGCCAAGATGGAAGCGGGAGTTTTTCCGGGGAGCTGTTTTTT CASSQDGSGSFSGELFF
TRBJ2-7 TRBD2 TRBV29-1 . TGCAGCGTTTTGGGACTAGCGAAAAGCTCCTACGAGCAGTACTTC CSVLGLAKSSYEQYF
TRBJ2-5 . TRBV27 . TGTGCCAGCAGTTTATCGTGGGGCCAGACCCAGTACTTC CASSLSWGQTQYF
TRBJ2-7 . TRBV6-1 many TGTGCCAGCCTTTTCACCCCCGGAGGGAGCGAGCAGTACTTC CASLFTPGGSEQYF
TRBJ1-5 TRBD1 TRBV4-1 many TGCGCCAGCAGCGCACAGGGGTCTGGGAATCAGCCCCAGCATTTT CASSAQGSGNQPQHF
TRBJ2-7 . TRBV7-9 many TGTGCCAGCAGCCCTTCGGGAACCTACGAGCAGTACTTC CASSPSGTYEQYF
TRBJ1-4 . TRBV7-2 many TGTGCCAGCAGCTTAGCCGGCAGCCTTAATGAAAAACTGTTTTTT CASSLAGSLNEKLFF
TRBJ2-7 . TRBV28 . TGTGCCAGCAGTTTATCGGCGCGCGAGCAGTACTTC CASSLSAREQYF
TRBJ2-1 TRBD2 TRBV6-2/TRBV6-3 many TGTGCCAGCACCAAAGACCTTAGCGGGAGACGACTCAATGAGCAGTTCTTC CASTKDLSGRRLNEQFF
TRBJ1-2 TRBD1 TRBV5-5 few TGTGCCAGCAGTAGACAGGGGAGTGATTATGGCTACACCTTC CASSRQGSDYGYTF
TRBJ1-5 . TRBV7-2 many TGTGCCAGCAGCTTAGACAAGGGTAGAGGCAATCAGCCCCAGCATTTT CASSLDKGRGNQPQHF
TRBJ2-2 . TRBV11-1 few TGTGCCAGCAGCTTGAACGGAAACACCGGGGAGCTGTTTTTT CASSLNGNTGELFF
TRBJ2-7 . TRBV11-2 . TGTGCCAGCAGCTTAGACCCCGGACGGACCTACGAGCAGTACTTC CASSLDPGRTYEQYF
TRBJ1-2 . TRBV28 many TGTGCCAGCAGTCAGGTCTATGGCTACACCTTC CASSQVYGYTF
TRBJ2-3 . TRBV20-1 many TGCAGCTTAGAGCGAGGAGCCCAAGATACGCAGTATTTT CSLERGAQDTQYF